This paragraph reports one T cell receptor beta chain. The table came from immunoSEQ multiplex PCR; TCRdb's copy has only in-frame clones and leaves some out. Among tens of thousands of clones listed, around 85% were seen once. The CDR3 consists of 17 residues. Germline-derived CDR1 and CDR2 are KGHSH and LQKENI. With 6 bases clipped from V and 5 bases from J, the junction kept 12 bases outside the gene matches. This record comes from a study of control samples from healthy donors and cancer patients. The chain carries TRBV18 and TRBJ2-3, with TRBD2 matching over 12 bases. Sequencing used blood. This receptor was obtained from a man aged 40-55 years in good health. CDR3 sequence reads: CASSQPGLAGARDTQYF. The CDR3 bases are TGTGCCAGCTCCCAACCGGGACTAGCGGGCGCCAGAGATACGCAGTATTTT.